These T cell receptor beta chains were read from a single sample in a study of cytomegalovirus exposure and HLA in healthy donors. Assay used: immunoSEQ multiplex PCR; TCRdb lists only in-frame clones, some missing. Among 30,000 to 40,000 clones listed, just under 95% were seen once. Sequenced sample: PBMCs. Every receptor here comes from a man between 18 and 35 years old in good health and CMV-seronegative. Each CDR3 is given with its conserved first and last residue. D genes are given only for firm matches. Rows give clone size only sometimes, using once, few, many, or a class for an expanded clone.

V	D	J	size	DNA	CDR3
TRBV7-6	TRBD2	TRBJ2-1	once	TGTGCCAGCAGCTTTGGCGGGAGACCCAATGAGCAGTTCTTC	CASSFGGRPNEQFF
TRBV19	TRBD2	TRBJ2-7	NA	TGTGCCAGTAGTGCCGGGATGGGGGGGTCCTACGAGCAGTACTTC	CASSAGMGGSYEQYF
TRBV2	TRBD2	TRBJ2-5	NA	TGTGCCAGCAGTGAAGCCTCTGCGGGAGGGGTGGAGACCCAGTACTTC	CASSEASAGGVETQYF
TRBV5-1	NA	TRBJ2-5	few	TGCGCCAGCAGCTTGACGGTGGAGACCCAGTACTTC	CASSLTVETQYF
TRBV7-6	TRBD2	TRBJ2-1	few	TGTGCCAGCACGCTCAGCGGGGCCCTCTCCCATGAGCAGTTCTTC	CASTLSGALSHEQFF
TRBV27	NA	TRBJ2-7	NA	TGTGCCAGCAGTTCTATACGGACAGACGAGCAGTACTTC	CASSSIRTDEQYF
TRBV10-3	TRBD1	TRBJ1-2	NA	TGTGCCATCAGTGAGACAGGGGGCGCAGCGGATGGCTACACCTTC	CAISETGGAADGYTF
TRBV5-4	TRBD1	TRBJ2-7	NA	TGTGCCAGCAGCCGAACAGGGGACGCCTACGAGCAGTACTTC	CASSRTGDAYEQYF
TRBV10-3	TRBD2	TRBJ2-1	NA	TGTGCCAGCCGACTAGCGGGAGACAATGAGCAGTTCTTC	CASRLAGDNEQFF
TRBV4-1	TRBD2	TRBJ2-2	NA	TGCGCCAGCATGTATGGGCGGGGGACCGGGGAGCTGTTTTTT	CASMYGRGTGELFF
TRBV9	NA	TRBJ2-3	NA	TGTGCCAGCAGCGTAGCCGGACACCGCACAGATACGCAGTATTTT	CASSVAGHRTDTQYF
TRBV5-1	TRBD2	TRBJ2-1	once	TGCGCCAGCAGCTTGGCCGGGACTAGCGGGTTGGGTGAGCAGTTCTTC	CASSLAGTSGLGEQFF
TRBV19	NA	TRBJ1-1	NA	TGTGCCAGTATAGACATTTACTACACTGAAGCTTTCTTT	CASIDIYYTEAFF
TRBV13	TRBD1	TRBJ1-5	NA	TGTGCCAGCAGCTGGGGACAGGGGAGCAATCAGCCCCAGCATTTT	CASSWGQGSNQPQHF
TRBV12-1	NA	TRBJ2-1	NA	TGTGCCAGCAGCTTTGCCCCAAAGGACAGGGGGCGCCGGTCCTACAATGAGCAGTTCTTC	CASSFAPKDRGRRSYNEQFF
TRBV19	NA	TRBJ1-1	NA	TGTGCCAGTAGTATGAGGGGGGGGAGTGAAGCTTTCTTT	CASSMRGGSEAFF
TRBV28	TRBD1	TRBJ1-2	NA	TGTGCCAGCAGTCCTGGGACAGATTATGGCTACACCTTC	CASSPGTDYGYTF
TRBV27	TRBD1	TRBJ2-7	NA	TGTGCCAGTCAGAACTCGGACAGGGGGCCGTACGAGCAGTACTTC	CASQNSDRGPYEQYF
TRBV29-1	NA	TRBJ2-6	NA	TGCAGCGTTGGGTCACTGAGCTCTGGGGCCAACGTCCTGACTTTC	CSVGSLSSGANVLTF
TRBV5-8	TRBD2	TRBJ2-5	NA	TGTGCCCTCAGCTTGACTAGCGGGCAAGAGACCCAGTACTTC	CALSLTSGQETQYF
TRBV6-6	NA	TRBJ2-7	NA	TGTGCCAGCACTAGGGGTAGCTCCTACGAGCAGTACTTC	CASTRGSSYEQYF
TRBV5-6	TRBD1	TRBJ2-1	NA	TGTGCCAGCAGCATCACCGGGACAGGGCCTCGGGAGCAGTTCTTC	CASSITGTGPREQFF
TRBV30	TRBD2	TRBJ2-3	NA	TGTGCCTGGACGGCTAGCGGGGAGTATACGCAGTATTTT	CAWTASGEYTQYF
TRBV19	NA	TRBJ1-5	NA	TGTGCCAGTAGTATGGCCAACGATCAGCCCCAGCATTTT	CASSMANDQPQHF
TRBV10-1	NA	TRBJ2-2	once	TGCGCCAGCAAAGCCCCAGGGACCGGGGAGCTGTTTTTT	CASKAPGTGELFF
TRBV5-1	TRBD1	TRBJ1-6	NA	TGCGCCAGCAATGTAGGGACAGGGCGTTCACCCCTCCACTTT	CASNVGTGRSPLHF
TRBV6-5	NA	TRBJ1-5	NA	TGTGCCAGCAGAGCCTTCAGCAATCAGCCCCAGCATTTT	CASRAFSNQPQHF
TRBV5-1	TRBD2	TRBJ2-1	once	TGCGCCAGCAGCTTGGCGGGAGGTGAGCAGTTCTTC	CASSLAGGEQFF
TRBV11-3	TRBD2	TRBJ2-1	NA	TGTGCCAGCAGCGTGACTAGCGGTAGCTACAATGAGCAGTTCTTC	CASSVTSGSYNEQFF
TRBV5-1	NA	TRBJ1-1	NA	TGCGCCAGCAGCCCCGGAGACCGGAACATTGAAGCTTTCTTT	CASSPGDRNIEAFF
TRBV30	NA	TRBJ2-7	NA	TGTGCCTGGAGTTACGAAGAGCCCGAGCAGTACTTC	CAWSYEEPEQYF
TRBV5-5	NA	TRBJ1-2	NA	TGTGCCAGCAGCTTCGGACGGTCCGGGGGAGATGGCTACACCTTC	CASSFGRSGGDGYTF
TRBV19	NA	TRBJ1-5	once	TGTGCCAGTAGTATTGTCTTCTTGAAAACAAATCAGCCCCAGCATTTT	CASSIVFLKTNQPQHF
TRBV18	TRBD2	TRBJ2-1	NA	TGTGCCAGCTCACCGTACAGCGGGACCTACAATGAGCAGTTCTTC	CASSPYSGTYNEQFF
TRBV20-1	NA	TRBJ1-2	once	TGCAGTGCTAGATCCTGGTCAGACTACACCTTC	CSARSWSDYTF
TRBV2	TRBD1	TRBJ2-2	NA	TGTGCCAGCAGTGGCGACAGGGCGGGCGGGGAGCTGTTTTTT	CASSGDRAGGELFF
TRBV19	TRBD1	TRBJ2-7	once	TGTGCCAGTAGCCCCGGGACAGGGGCCCACGAGCAGTACTTC	CASSPGTGAHEQYF
TRBV28	TRBD1	TRBJ1-2	NA	TGTGCCAGCAGTTATCAGTTACAGGGGTTCCGGGGCTACACCTTC	CASSYQLQGFRGYTF
TRBV6-6	TRBD2	TRBJ2-7	NA	TGTGCCAGCAGTCTCGGGACTAGCGGCTACGAGCAGTACTTC	CASSLGTSGYEQYF
TRBV11-2	NA	TRBJ1-1	few	TGTGCCAGCAGCTTAGATTCTGGGGAGAGGACTGAAGCTTTCTTT	CASSLDSGERTEAFF
TRBV7-2	TRBD2	TRBJ2-5	once	TGTGCCAGCAGCCCCCCCGGGACTAGCAGGGAGACCCAGTACTTC	CASSPPGTSRETQYF
TRBV7-9	NA	TRBJ1-1	NA	TGTGCCAGCAGCATTACAGGGAGAACCACTGAAGCTTTCTTT	CASSITGRTTEAFF
TRBV2	TRBD1	TRBJ2-5	NA	TGTGCCAGCAGTTACAGGGGGCAGGGGGAGACCCAGTACTTC	CASSYRGQGETQYF
TRBV6-1	TRBD1	TRBJ2-3	once	TGTGCCAGCAGTGACGCAGGGGGCGGGACAGATACGCAGTATTTT	CASSDAGGGTDTQYF
TRBV7-9	NA	TRBJ1-4	NA	TGTGCCAGCAGCCCCGGGGAATACGAAAAACTGTTTTTT	CASSPGEYEKLFF